The 18 T cell receptor beta chains below come from one sample, sequenced in a study of blood T cell repertoires in COVID-19. Using immunoSEQ multiplex PCR, the repertoire was profiled, and TCRdb retains in-frame clones only, with some absent. The repertoire has over 150,000 clones, 75% to 90% of them found once; the top ten carry around 2.1%. Sequenced input: PBMCs or T cells enriched from blood (not recorded which). The receptor source for this set is a woman aged 25 to 45 who had recovered from COVID-19.

About this clone itself: Other DNA sequences in this sample translate to the same CDR3. This chain's CDR3 is CASSLTRGAQETQYF. Written as DNA, the CDR3 is TGTGCCAGCAGCTTAACGCGGGGGGCTCAAGAGACCCAGTACTTC. The V call is TRBV7-3, the J call TRBJ2-5, with 8 bases lining up with TRBD2. CDR3 length: 15 residues. V lost 0 bases and J lost 2; bases outside the gene matches: 2. In germline, CDR1 is SGHTA, CDR2 FQGTGA.

V usage is TRBV30 and J usage is TRBJ2-1, with 8 bases identical to TRBD1. From germline, CDR1 is GTSNPN and CDR2 SVGIG (reference sequence). J was trimmed by 5 bases and V by 8 bases; bases with no gene match: 5. This CDR3 has 12 amino acids. The CDR3 reads CATSDRDNEQFF. CDR3 DNA: TGTGCCACCTCGGACAGGGACAATGAGCAGTTCTTC.

The V call is TRBV3-1 (or the pseudogene TRBV3-2), the J call TRBJ2-4; TRBD2 matches at 7 bases. The germline CDR1 and CDR2 sequences are LGHDT and YNNKEL (reference sequence). CDR3 size: 13 residues. V shed 4 bases and J 11 bases; nucleotides not matched to a gene: 8. This CDR3 reads CASSRLSSGFQYF. CDR3 DNA: TGTGCCAGCAGCCGACTTTCTAGCGGTTTTCAGTACTTC.

The chain combines TRBV7-6 with TRBJ2-1; 9 bases align to TRBD2. CDR3 size: 16 residues. With V trimmed by 1 base and J by 1 base, 2 bases remained unmatched. The germline V gene has CDR1 SGHVS and CDR2 FNYEAQ. The CDR3 DNA reads TGTGCCAGCAGCTTAGTCCTAGCGGGGTCCTACAATGAGCAGTTCTTC. Translation: CASSLVLAGSYNEQFF.

The J gene is TRBJ1-2, the V gene TRBV5-8; 7 bases map to TRBD1. Germline V gives CDR1 SGHTS, CDR2 YDEGEE. The V segment lost 4 bases and the J segment 4 bases; nucleotides outside the gene matches: 13. This CDR3 is 16 amino acids long. CDR3: CASSTLRDSARYGYTF. CDR3 nucleotides: TGTGCCAGCAGCACCCTCCGGGACAGCGCCCGCTATGGCTACACCTTC.

This clone was observed a handful of times. The chain links TRBV4-3 to TRBJ2-7, with TRBD2 matching 7 bases. CDR1 and CDR2 from the germline V gene are LGHNA and YSLEER. The CDR3 covers 14 residues. Losses at the gene ends were 5 bases for V and 2 bases for J; bases not matched to a gene: 6. CDR3 residues: CASSIGRETYEQYF. CDR3 sequence (DNA): TGCGCCAGCAGCATAGGGAGGGAGACCTACGAGCAGTACTTC.

This chain uses TRBV30 with TRBJ1-1; possible D gene TRBD1, 6 bases. This CDR3 is 15 amino acids long. The V gene's germline CDR1 is GTSNPN and CDR2 SVGIG (reference sequence). The V and J ends lost 2 bases and 3 bases respectively, with 16 bases between them. CDR3 sequence reads: CAWSRGGFGYTEAFF. CDR3 coding DNA: TGTGCCTGGAGTCGTGGGGGCTTTGGTTACACTGAAGCTTTCTTT.

The rearrangement links TRBV13 to TRBJ1-4, with D maybe TRBD1 (6 bases). CDR1 and CDR2 (germline): PRHDT, FYEKMQ (reference sequence). The CDR3 is made up of 13 amino acids. Deletions cut 5 bases from V and 9 bases from J, with 13 bases between. The DNA of the CDR3 is TGTGCCAGCAGCCGACAGGACAGAAAAAAACTGTTTTTT. Protein: CASSRQDRKKLFF.

The chain couples TRBV11-2 to TRBJ2-3, with 11 bases matching TRBD1. The germline gives CDR1 SGHAT, CDR2 FQNNGV. Trimming at V came to 5 bases and at J to 3 bases, leaving 1 base not matched to a gene. The length of the CDR3 is 14 residues. CDR3 DNA: TGTGCCAGCAGCCGGGACAGGGGGACAGATACGCAGTATTTT. This sequence encodes CASSRDRGTDTQYF. Variable domain in full (rest from reference TRBV11-2 and TRBJ2-3): EAGVAQSPRYKIIEKRQSVAFWCNPISGHATLYWYQQILGQGPKLLIQFQNNGVVDDSQLPKDRFSAERLKGVDSTLKIQPAKLEDSAVYLCASSRDRGTDTQYFGPGTRLTVL.

The chain combines TRBV18 with TRBJ1-2, with TRBD1 matching over 8 bases. In germline, CDR1 is KGHSH, CDR2 LQKENI. The CDR3 covers 14 residues. V trimming: 0 bases; J trimming: 8 bases; junction bases outside the gene matches: 5. DNA for the CDR3: TGTGCCAGCTCACCACCGGGACAGGTTCGAGGCTACACCTTC. It codes for CASSPPGQVRGYTF.

The chain links TRBV24-1 to TRBJ1-5; D ambiguous. Trimming shortened V by 4 bases and J by 3 bases, and 9 bases separated the two germline ends. In germline, CDR1 is KGHDR, CDR2 SFDVKD. The CDR3 consists of 14 residues. The DNA for the CDR3 is TGTGCCACCAGTGACCTACGTTCCAATCAGCCCCAGCATTTT. It codes for CATSDLRSNQPQHF.

The chain is built from TRBV28 and TRBJ1-1; D is perhaps TRBD1 (6 bases). With 10 bases removed from V and 1 base from J, the gap between germline ends came to 22 bases. The length of the CDR3 is 16 residues. Germline CDR1 is MDHEN and CDR2 is SYDVKM. The CDR3 DNA sequence: TGTGCCATCCGGGGGGGACACCTCCTTAAGAACACTGAAGCTTTCTTT. Its translation: CAIRGGHLLKNTEAFF. The whole variable domain, filled in from reference TRBV28 and TRBJ1-1, reads DVKVTQSSRYLVKRTGEKVFLECVQDMDHENMFWYRQDPGLGLRLIYFSYDVKMKEKGDIPEGYSVSREKKERFSLILESASTNQTSMYLCAIRGGHLLKNTEAFFGQGTRLTVV.

CDR3 sequence: CASSFEPESHEQYF. The DNA for the CDR3 is TGTGCCAGCAGTTTTGAGCCCGAGTCCCACGAGCAGTACTTC. This chain joins TRBV5-4 and TRBJ2-7; D uncertain. The CDR3 contains 14 residues. Trimming pared 5 bases from V and 5 bases from J, leaving 17 bases between. Germline-derived CDR1 and CDR2 are SGHNT and YYREEE (reference sequence).

The rearrangement joins TRBV2 to TRBJ1-2, with 7 bases matching TRBD1. Germline CDR1 and CDR2: SNHLY and FYNNEI. The trim removed 4 bases at V and 5 bases at J, leaving 4 bases unmatched. The CDR3 consists of 13 residues. CDR3 bases: TGTGCCAGCAGTGTGGGACAGTTATATGGCTACACCTTC. Translation: CASSVGQLYGYTF.

This clone was detected once. V and J are TRBV7-3 and TRBJ2-5; no clear D. This CDR3 has 13 amino acids. Germline values: CDR1 SGHTA, CDR2 FQGTGA. V dropped 5 bases and J dropped 5 bases, with 12 bases sitting between them. Here the CDR3 DNA reads TGTGCCAGCAGCCAGACAACTGCCGAGACCCAGTACTTC. Translating gives CASSQTTAETQYF.

The chain is built from TRBV7-9 and TRBJ1-2; 7 bases are a match to TRBD1. Germline lookup yields CDR1 SEHNR and CDR2 FQNEAQ (reference sequence). V lost 7 bases to trimming and J lost 8 bases; unmatched junction nucleotides: 7. The length of the CDR3 is 12 residues. The CDR3: CASTDRAAGYTF. The DNA for the CDR3 is TGTGCCAGCACCGACAGGGCGGCCGGCTACACCTTC.

The gene calls are TRBV19 and TRBJ2-1, with 10 bases that match TRBD2. Germline V gene lookup returns CDR1 LNHDA and CDR2 SQIVND (reference sequence). CDR3 size: 17 residues. Trimming cost V 5 bases and J 10 bases; bases outside gene matches: 17. The CDR3 is CASSSLAGTSARGEQFF. The CDR3 DNA follows: TGTGCCAGTAGTTCCCTAGCCGGGACTAGCGCCCGGGGGGAGCAGTTCTTC.

The genes are TRBV7-9 and TRBJ2-1, with TRBD2 matching 12 bases. J lost 9 bases, V lost 5 bases, and 8 bases had no gene match. The CDR3 loop spans 15 amino acids. Germline CDR1 reads SEHNR; CDR2 reads FQNEAQ (reference sequence). CDR3 loop: CASSPLAGGPGEQFF. In nucleotides, the CDR3 is TGTGCCAGCAGCCCACTAGCGGGAGGCCCCGGTGAGCAGTTCTTC.